The 25 T cell receptor beta chains below come from one sample, sequenced in a study of breast tumors, draining lymph nodes, adjacent tissues. TCRdb reprocessed the multiplex PCR reads with MiXCR, giving one entry per CDR3 protein. The sample lists roughly 70,000 distinct CDR3 sequences, over 40% occurring once. The specimen was breast tumor tissue. These receptor sequences come from a female donor with breast cancer. Some clones in this sample may be carry-over from other donors' samples.

This clonotype was seen repeatedly, ten times or more. CDR3 DNA: TGTGCCAGCTCACCATCCAGGGTTGGCTACACCTTC. This sequence encodes CASSPSRVGYTF. V usage is TRBV18 and J usage is TRBJ1-2; D is possibly TRBD1 (5 bases). V lost 2 bases to trimming and J lost 7 bases, with 8 bases between them. Germline-derived CDR1 and CDR2 are KGHSH and LQKENI. This CDR3 contains 12 residues.

This clonotype has ten or more counts. The V gene is TRBV10-3, the J gene TRBJ2-7; TRBD1 aligns across 7 bases. V lost 0 bases to trimming and J lost 2 bases; unmatched junction nucleotides: 1. Germline V gene data show CDR1 as ENHRY and CDR2 as SYGVKD. The CDR3 runs to 14 residues. The CDR3 sequence is CAISESTGTYEQYF. The DNA for the CDR3 is TGTGCCATCAGTGAGTCGACAGGGACCTACGAGCAGTACTTC.

Turning to this clonotype: A read error may account for a junction end that differs from germline. The rearrangement uses TRBV19 and TRBJ2-3; D possibly matches TRBD1 or TRBD2 (6 bases each). Germline V gives CDR1 LNHDA, CDR2 SQIVND (reference sequence). The CDR3 consists of 16 residues. The CDR3 sequence is CASSASGGRYTDTQYF. The CDR3 DNA follows: TGTGCCAGTAGTGCAAGTGGGGGGCGGTACACAGATACGCAGTACTTT.

This clonotype was found many times. The gene calls are TRBV5-6 and TRBJ1-2; 7 bases map to TRBD1. V gave up 3 bases and J gave up 6 bases; unmatched junction bases: 8. The V gene's germline CDR1 is SGHDT and CDR2 YYEEEE. The CDR3 is made up of 14 amino acids. Written as DNA, the CDR3 is TGTGCCAGCAGCTACCGGACAGGATTGGATGGCTACACCTTC. Translation: CASSYRTGLDGYTF.

The chain uses TRBV12-5 and TRBJ1-2; D not resolved. The germline V gene encodes CDR1 LGHNT and CDR2 FRNRAP. V lost 6 bases, J lost 5 bases, and 16 bases lay in between. The CDR3 sequence is 14 residues long. The CDR3 is CASGCTGRSYGYTF. CDR3 in DNA: TGTGCTAGTGGCTGCACCGGACGGAGTTATGGCTACACCTTC.

Only one count was recorded for this clonotype. No conserved phenylalanine or tryptophan ends this CDR3, so it is likely a read error. The chain uses TRBV9 and TRBJ1-6; D is unclear. The CDR3 is 17 residues long. Germline values: CDR1 SGDLS, CDR2 YYNGEE. The CDR3 region is CAGSVAGDGPWGSPLHL. The CDR3, as DNA: TGTGCCGGCAGCGTAGCTGGTGACGGTCCATGGGGTTCACCCCTCCACCTT.

This clonotype is a singleton in its sample. A much more abundant neighbour one base away suggests this may be a read error. This chain links TRBV13 with TRBJ2-5; D unresolved. With 5 bases removed from V and 5 bases from J, the gap between germline ends came to 15 bases. The CDR3 contains 14 residues. CDR1 and CDR2 from the germline V gene are PRHDT and FYEKMQ (reference sequence). The CDR3 protein is CASSHNPAWETQYF. CDR3 DNA: TGTGCCAGCAGCCATAATCCAGCGTGGGAGACCCAGTACTTC.

This clonotype was counted once. The missing conserved phenylalanine or tryptophan at the end of this CDR3 makes a read error likely. The limits of the CDR3 on the DNA are not certain, so only TCRdb's listed CDR3 is given. V usage is TRBV7-9 and J usage is TRBJ1-2; TRBD1 is taken as the D call from the table, unchecked against the DNA. CDR1 SEHNR and CDR2 FQNEAQ come from the germline V gene (reference sequence). The CDR3 has 16 residues if both end residues are counted. The CDR3 spells CASSFWYRLKDYGHTS.

With respect to this clonotype: With a much larger clone just one base away, this may be a read error. The rearrangement joins TRBV5-4 to TRBJ2-7; 11 nucleotides align to TRBD2. CDR1 and CDR2 (germline): SGHNT, YYREEE (reference sequence). The ends lost 5 bases at V and 7 bases at J; junction bases unmatched: 8. The CDR3 has 14 amino acids. CDR3 nucleotide sequence: TGTGCCAGCAGACTAGCGGGAGCGCCGGGAGAGCAGTACTTC. Translating gives CASRLAGAPGEQYF.

The sample holds many counts of this clonotype. A read error is possible here, since a much larger clone lies one base away. The chain couples TRBV12-3 or TRBV12-4 to TRBJ2-1, with D possibly matching TRBD1 (5 bases). Trimming removed 5 bases from V and 8 bases from J, with 16 bases in between. This CDR3 has 14 amino acids. CDR3 region: CASSSQGSRDEQFF. The CDR3 nucleotides read TGTGCCAGCAGTAGCCAGGGCAGTAGGGATGAGCAGTTCTTC.

This clonotype was observed many times. The V gene is TRBV5-5, the J gene TRBJ2-1, with TRBD2 identical over 9 bases. The CDR3 length is 16 residues. CDR1 SGHKS and CDR2 YYEKEE come from the germline V gene (reference sequence). Trimming at V came to 1 base and at J to 3 bases, leaving 5 bases not matched to a gene. CDR3 in DNA: TGTGCCAGCAGCTTGCCCAGCGGGGGGCTCTACAATGAGCAGTTCTTC. Translation: CASSLPSGGLYNEQFF.

This clonotype was observed at least ten times. The chain recombines TRBV7-2 with TRBJ1-2; 8 bases line up with TRBD1. This CDR3 has 15 residues. The V segment lost 5 bases and the J segment 4 bases; nucleotides outside the gene matches: 9. Germline loops: CDR1 SGHTA, CDR2 FQGNSA. CDR3: CASSAGQGGVYGYTF. DNA of the CDR3: TGTGCCAGCAGCGCCGGACAGGGTGGGGTCTATGGCTACACCTTC. Combining the CDR3 with reference TRBV7-2 and TRBJ1-2 gives the whole variable domain GAGVSQSPSNKVTEKGKDVELRCDPISGHTALYWYRQSLGQGLEFLIYFQGNSAPDKSGLPSDRFSAERTGGSVSTLTIQRTQQEDSAVYLCASSAGQGGVYGYTFGSGTRLTVV.

This clonotype appeared many times. The chain is built from TRBV5-1 and TRBJ2-5; D unresolved. The CDR3 is 14 residues long. CDR1 SGHRS and CDR2 YFSETQ come from the germline V gene. The V gene lost 0 bases and the J gene lost 4 bases, with 10 bases spanning the gap. CDR3 loop: CASSLGASGETQYF. CDR3 DNA sequence: TGCGCCAGCAGCTTGGGGGCCTCTGGAGAGACCCAGTACTTC.

This clonotype was recorded at least ten times. This chain uses TRBV6-1 with TRBJ1-5; possible D gene TRBD1, 5 bases. Trimming cost V 6 bases and J 2 bases, with 11 bases left between them. CDR3 size: 14 residues. Germline V gives CDR1 MNHNS, CDR2 SASEGT. The CDR3 sequence is CASRGRGGNQPQHF. As DNA, the CDR3 is TGTGCCAGCAGGGGAAGAGGGGGCAATCAGCCCCAGCATTTT.

This clonotype was detected many times. V is TRBV19 and J is TRBJ1-2; D gene uncertain. CDR3 length: 11 amino acids. The V and J ends lost 11 bases and 7 bases respectively, with 14 bases between them. Germline V gene sequence: CDR1 LNHDA, CDR2 SQIVND (reference sequence). CDR3 loop: CAGLAQGGYTF. In nucleotides, the CDR3 is TGTGCCGGACTAGCACAAGGTGGCTACACCTTC.

The chain couples TRBV12-3 or TRBV12-4 to TRBJ1-4, with unresolved D. The CDR3 has 14 amino acids. V was shortened by 3 bases and J by 4 bases, with 9 bases between the two germline ends. The CDR3 protein is CASSFGSLNEKLFF. CDR3 coding DNA: TGTGCCAGCAGTTTCGGCAGCCTTAATGAAAAACTGTTTTTT.

The chain uses TRBV7-9 and TRBJ1-5; D call uncertain. Germline CDR1 is SEHNR and CDR2 is FQNEAQ (reference sequence). Trimming cost V 2 bases and J 3 bases, with 14 bases left between them. This CDR3 has 16 amino acids. The CDR3 DNA reads as TGTGCCAGCAGCTTACTTCCCAGAAAGCACAATCAGCCCCAGCATTTT. Translated, it gives CASSLLPRKHNQPQHF.

This clonotype has ten or more counts. The V call is TRBV6-1, the J call TRBJ2-1; D is uncertain. Germline CDR1 is MNHNS and CDR2 is SASEGT. This CDR3 region has 12 residues. Trimming stripped 8 bases from V and 2 bases from J, with 7 bases between. The CDR3 nucleotides read TGTGCCAGCGGAGTAACCTACAATGAGCAGTTCTTC. This sequence encodes CASGVTYNEQFF.

The V gene is TRBV29-1, the J gene TRBJ2-5; D is tentatively TRBD1 or TRBD2 (7 bases each). Germline lookup yields CDR1 SQVTM and CDR2 ANQGSEA. The CDR3 extends over 14 amino acids. Trimming removed 4 bases at V and 5 bases at J, with 17 bases between. The CDR3: CSVGQGAGWETQYF. The CDR3 DNA is TGCAGCGTTGGACAGGGAGCGGGATGGGAGACCCAGTACTTC.

This clonotype was found many times. V usage is TRBV5-6 and J usage is TRBJ2-3; TRBD2 matches 8 bases. CDR3 size: 13 residues. The ends lost 2 bases at V and 4 bases at J; junction bases unmatched: 0. CDR1 is SGHDT and CDR2 is YYEEEE in the germline V gene. This CDR3 reads CASSLAGADTQYF. CDR3 in DNA: TGTGCCAGCAGCTTAGCGGGGGCAGATACGCAGTATTTT.

CDR3 coding DNA: TGTGCCACCAAACACAGGGGGCAACCCTATGGCTACACCTTC. Amino acid sequence: CATKHRGQPYGYTF. The chain recombines TRBV6-1 with TRBJ1-2; the match to TRBD1 covers 9 bases. The germline CDR1 and CDR2 sequences are MNHNS and SASEGT. V lost 10 bases, J lost 4 bases, and 10 bases stayed unmatched. There are 14 residues in the CDR3.

The table lists this clonotype with many counts. The chain uses TRBV27 and TRBJ1-6; 7 bases fit TRBD1. The ends lost 4 bases at V and 7 bases at J; junction bases unmatched: 7. Looked up from germline, CDR1 is MNHEY and CDR2 is SMNVEV (reference sequence). CDR3 length: 15 amino acids. The CDR3 nucleotides read TGTGCCAGCAGTTCCCCCCGGGACAGAAATTCACCCCTCCACTTT. Translated, it gives CASSSPRDRNSPLHF.

V usage is TRBV7-9 and J usage is TRBJ1-2; D is possibly TRBD1 (6 bases). This CDR3 comprises 13 residues. Per germline, CDR1 SEHNR and CDR2 FQNEAQ (reference sequence). The V end lost 6 bases, the J end lost 6 bases, and 14 bases lay between the germline ends. CDR3 protein: CASRRTGMNGYTF. CDR3 sequence (DNA): TGTGCCAGCAGGCGAACAGGGATGAATGGCTACACCTTC.

To note about this clonotype: At one of its ends the junction is not consistent with the germline gene, which may arise from a read error. The chain links TRBV2 to TRBJ1-3; D may be TRBD1 (5 bases). The CDR3 runs 12 residues. Germline lookup yields CDR1 SNHLY and CDR2 FYNNEI. This CDR3 is CASRGPGNTIYF. In DNA form, the CDR3 reads TGTGCCAGTCGGGGACCTGGCAACACCATATATTTT. Combining the CDR3 with reference TRBV2 and TRBJ1-3 gives the whole variable domain EPEVTQTPSHQVTQMGQEVILRCVPISNHLYFYWYRQILGQKVEFLVSFYNNEISEKSEIFDDQFSVERPDGSNFTLKIRSTKLEDSAMYFCASRGPGNTIYFGEGSWLTVV.

This clonotype was counted a few times. The chain uses TRBV11-2 and TRBJ2-3, with a possible D match to TRBD2 (6 bases). The germline V gene has CDR1 SGHAT and CDR2 FQNNGV. Between the trimmed V and J ends, which lost 5 bases and 2 bases, there was a span of 26 bases. CDR3 length: 19 amino acids. The CDR3 DNA reads TGTGCCAGCAGCACCCCCGGCGAGGCGGGGTGGTATCACACAGATACGCAGTATTTT. Translating gives CASSTPGEAGWYHTDTQYF.